The 19 T cell receptor beta chains presented below share a single source sample, sequenced in a study of a mutant IDH1 vaccine in newly diagnosed glioma. Time point of the sample: week 11, during vaccination. In the vaccine, a single dose held 300 ug of the mutant IDH1 20-mer peptide, along with topical imiquimod. The protocol was immunoSEQ multiplex PCR, while the TCRdb copy is restricted to in-frame clones and leaves out a portion. This table holds tens of thousands of clones, roughly 89% found once. These receptors are not linked to any known antigen. The sample was PBMCs, taken from a glioma patient whose treatment included an IDH1 peptide vaccine. These receptors were collected from a man aged 35-49 years with glioma.

This clone has a handful of counts. In DNA form, the CDR3 reads TGCGCCAGCAGTGAGACGAGGGGGTGGTTCTTC. It specifies CASSETRGWFF. This chain connects TRBV10-2 to TRBJ2-1; tentative D call: TRBD1 (6 bases). Germline V gene lookup returns CDR1 WSHSY and CDR2 SAAADI. The CDR3 covers 11 residues. V lost 2 bases, J lost 15 bases, and 11 bases lay in between.

This chain joins TRBV5-1 and TRBJ2-3, with D perhaps TRBD2 (6 bases). Deletions cut 6 bases from V and 2 bases from J, with 13 bases between. The V gene's germline CDR1 is SGHRS and CDR2 YFSETQ. The CDR3 runs 14 residues. CDR3 coding DNA: TGCGCCAGCAATGGAGGAGGGACCACAGATACGCAGTATTTT. It is translated as CASNGGGTTDTQYF.

The chain joins TRBV18 to TRBJ2-5, with a tentative D call TRBD2 (5 bases). V was trimmed by 3 bases and J by 0 bases, leaving 20 bases between them. Germline-derived CDR1 and CDR2 are KGHSH and LQKENI. This CDR3 contains 18 residues. DNA of the CDR3: TGTGCCAGCTCACCTCCCCCTGGGGTGGGAGAACACCAAGAGACCCAGTACTTC. It translates to CASSPPPGVGEHQETQYF.

V usage is TRBV7-9 and J usage is TRBJ1-2, with TRBD1 matching 9 bases. Germline V gene data show CDR1 as SEHNR and CDR2 as FQNEAQ (reference sequence). Trimming cost V 2 bases and J 8 bases; bases outside gene matches: 6. CDR3 length equals 14 residues. This CDR3 reads CASSLSTGGTGYTF. The CDR3 nucleotides read TGTGCCAGCAGCTTATCGACAGGGGGGACGGGCTACACCTTC.

This chain connects TRBV6-1 to TRBJ2-3; D not resolved. This CDR3 region has 12 residues. Germline V gene sequence: CDR1 MNHNS, CDR2 SASEGT. V gave up 4 bases and J gave up 10 bases, with 12 bases separating them. CDR3 region: CASSVSSYPQYF. The CDR3 region has the DNA TGTGCCAGCAGTGTCTCTTCCTACCCGCAGTATTTT.

This clone came up a few times. The chain couples TRBV21-1 to TRBJ2-7; no check of the table's D call, TRBD2, against the DNA was made. TRBV21-1 is designated a pseudogene. CDR3 length: 16 amino acids. CDR3 amino acids: CASSKRPPLTGYEQYF. In DNA form, the CDR3 reads TGTGCCAGCAGCAAAAGACCCCCTTTGACGGGTTACGAGCAGTACTTC.

The J gene is TRBJ1-2, the V gene TRBV28; TRBD1 aligns across 11 bases. This CDR3 is 14 amino acids long. From germline, CDR1 is MDHEN and CDR2 SYDVKM. The junction had 3 bases not matched to a gene; V was cut back by 5 bases and J by 4 bases. The CDR3 nucleotides are TGTGCCAGCAGTATTGGACAGGGGGCCTATGGCTACACCTTC. This translates into CASSIGQGAYGYTF.

The chain couples TRBV7-6 to TRBJ2-3, with D possibly being TRBD2 (7 bases). The V and J ends lost 8 bases and 4 bases respectively, with 13 bases between them. Germline V gene lookup returns CDR1 SGHVS and CDR2 FNYEAQ. CDR3 length: 13 residues. The DNA for the CDR3 is TGTGCCAGCGGGAGGGGGGGACCAGATACGCAGTATTTT. Translated: CASGRGGPDTQYF.

J is TRBJ2-7 and V is TRBV5-1; 9 positions match TRBD1. The V gene end was trimmed by 3 bases and the J gene end by 4 bases; junction bases not matched to a gene: 11. The CDR3 runs 16 residues. Germline V gene lookup returns CDR1 SGHRS and CDR2 YFSETQ. The CDR3 nucleotides read TGCGCCAGCAGCTCCCGCCCCGGGACAGGGATATACGAGCAGTACTTC. It codes for CASSSRPGTGIYEQYF.

The chain recombines TRBV7-2 with TRBJ2-2, with TRBD2 as a possible D gene (6 bases). Germline CDR1 reads SGHTA; CDR2 reads FQGNSA. The CDR3 runs to 15 residues. Trimming took off 4 bases at V and 4 bases at J, with 13 bases between the two ends. CDR3: CASSSPGLVTGELFF. In DNA form, the CDR3 reads TGTGCCAGCAGCTCCCCGGGACTCGTCACCGGGGAGCTGTTTTTT. Filled out from reference TRBV7-2 and TRBJ2-2, the complete variable domain reads GAGVSQSPSNKVTEKGKDVELRCDPISGHTALYWYRQSLGQGLEFLIYFQGNSAPDKSGLPSDRFSAERTGGSVSTLTIQRTQQEDSAVYLCASSSPGLVTGELFFGEGSRLTVL.

CDR3 sequence (DNA): TGTGCCGCAGCCCTCTCGAACACTGAAGCTTTCTTT. It codes for CAAALSNTEAFF. This sequence joins TRBV7-9 and TRBJ1-1; D gene ambiguous. The V end was cut by 11 bases, the J end by 1 base, with 11 bases between. This CDR3 is 12 amino acids long. Germline CDR1 SEHNR, CDR2 FQNEAQ (reference sequence).

This chain uses TRBV27 with TRBJ2-3; D is uncertain. This CDR3 comprises 16 residues. Germline V gives CDR1 MNHEY, CDR2 SMNVEV (reference sequence). The ends were cut back, 4 bases at V and 1 base at J, with 15 bases in the middle. CDR3 nucleotide sequence: TGTGCCAGCAGTTCCTTATCGGTCCTGGGCACAGATACGCAGTATTTT. Translation gives CASSSLSVLGTDTQYF.

Here the CDR3 DNA reads TGTGCCAGCAGCTCATCAGGGGGCTTCATGAACACTGAAGCTTTCTTT. This encodes CASSSSGGFMNTEAFF. The chain links TRBV5-4 to TRBJ1-1, with TRBD1 identical over 8 bases. The V segment lost 3 bases and the J segment 0 bases; nucleotides outside the gene matches: 7. The CDR3 extends over 16 amino acids. Germline V lookup: CDR1 SGHNT, CDR2 YYREEE (reference sequence).

V and J are TRBV5-1 and TRBJ1-5, with 8 positions matching TRBD1. CDR3 length: 15 residues. CDR1 is SGHRS, CDR2 YFSETQ, per germline. V was pared by 0 bases and J by 4 bases, with 3 bases of the junction left unmatched. DNA for the CDR3: TGCGCCAGCAGCTTGGGGCAGGGGGCGAATCAGCCCCAGCATTTT. It specifies CASSLGQGANQPQHF.

The chain has TRBV18 and TRBJ2-1, with 15 bases identical to TRBD2. The germline CDR1 and CDR2 sequences are KGHSH and LQKENI. This CDR3 has 17 amino acids. V trimming: 5 bases; J trimming: 7 bases; junction bases outside the gene matches: 9. The CDR3 loop reads CASSLVGLAGGKNEQFF. For the CDR3, the DNA is TGTGCCAGCTCATTAGTAGGACTAGCGGGAGGGAAAAATGAGCAGTTCTTC.

This rearrangement joins TRBV21-1 to TRBJ2-7; the D call TRBD2 from the table was never checked on the DNA. TRBV21-1 is a pseudogene segment. The CDR3 consists of 13 residues. The CDR3 protein is CASGREGPNEQYF. CDR3 bases: TGTGCCAGCGGGAGGGAGGGCCCCAACGAGCAGTACTTC.

This chain connects TRBV7-2 to TRBJ1-1, with D possibly being TRBD1 (6 bases). V dropped 4 bases and J dropped 5 bases, with 14 bases sitting between them. The CDR3 covers 14 residues. The V gene's germline CDR1 is SGHTA and CDR2 FQGNSA. Here the CDR3 reads CASSSLGGRTEAFF. In DNA, the CDR3 is TGTGCCAGCAGCTCTCTCGGGGGCCGTACTGAAGCTTTCTTT.

The V call is TRBV6-5, the J call TRBJ1-2; weak D call: TRBD1 (6 bases). The V gene's germline CDR1 is MNHEY and CDR2 SVGAGI. The V and J ends lost 6 bases and 0 bases respectively, with 11 bases between them. There are 14 residues in the CDR3. CDR3 in amino acids: CASSLDRANYGYTF. DNA for the CDR3: TGTGCCAGCAGCCTGGACAGAGCTAACTATGGCTACACCTTC.

This clone showed up just a few times. The chain couples TRBV19 to TRBJ1-5, with D unresolved. The CDR3 totals 16 residues. Germline V gene sequence: CDR1 LNHDA, CDR2 SQIVND (reference sequence). The V end lost 6 bases, the J end lost 7 bases, and 22 bases lay between the germline ends. CDR3 sequence reads: CASRVSGRGGYQPQHF. In nucleotides, the CDR3 is TGTGCCAGTAGGGTCTCGGGTCGGGGTGGATACCAGCCCCAGCATTTT.